This TCR beta chain was observed in a study of shared clonotypes between healthy human individuals. Libraries were prepared by immunoSEQ multiplex PCR; TCRdb keeps only in-frame clonotypes and omits some of them. This table holds about 2,200,000 clones, about 92% found once. Cells designated naive CD8 were CD45RO-negative and were positively selected for CCR7, with terminally differentiated effector memory CD45RA+ cells excluded. Sequencing was done on a sample of naive CD8+ T cells from PBMCs. The TCR comes from a young man in good health. Some clones in this sample may be carry-over from other donors' samples.

The CDR3 is CASSRYTAQETQYF. Written as DNA, the CDR3 is TGTGCCAGCAGCCGTTACACAGCCCAAGAGACCCAGTACTTC. V and J are TRBV11-2 and TRBJ2-5, with D uncertain. The ends were cut back, 5 bases at V and 1 base at J, with 11 bases in the middle. CDR1 and CDR2 from the germline V gene are SGHAT and FQNNGV. CDR3 length: 14 residues.